Listed below are T cell receptor beta chains from one sample, sequenced in a study of shared clonotypes between healthy human individuals. The table came from immunoSEQ multiplex PCR; TCRdb's copy has only in-frame clones and leaves some out. Here the sample spans approximately 2,000,000 clones, roughly 92% being singletons. The sequencing input was naive CD4+ T cells from PBMCs. These receptor sequences come from a man aged 18-30 years in good health. Some clones in this sample may be carry-over from other donors' samples. The CDR3 runs from the conserved cysteine through the conserved F or W. A D gene is named only where the DNA matches it firmly. A row's size may be missing; if present it is once, few, many or a size class.

J,length,V,D,size,DNA,CDR3
TRBJ2-4,14,TRBV4-3,TRBD1,-,TGCGCCAGCAGCCCTAGACAGGGTCAAAACATTCAGTACTTC,CASSPRQGQNIQYF
TRBJ1-2,13,TRBV5-1,TRBD1,-,TGCGCCAGCAGACAAGGGACAGGGTCGGGCTACACCTTC,CASRQGTGSGYTF
TRBJ2-5,16,TRBV2,TRBD1,-,TGTGCCAGCAGTGAAGCGCTTGGGACAGGGGAAGAGACCCAGTACTTC,CASSEALGTGEETQYF
TRBJ1-4,16,TRBV7-2,-,-,TGTGCCAGCAGTCTACTGCCCCCAGGTAGAGGTGAAAAACTGTTTTTT,CASSLLPPGRGEKLFF
TRBJ2-3,16,TRBV4-3,-,-,TGCGCCAGCAGCCAAGTTAGAGCTTCAGGCACAGATACGCAGTATTTT,CASSQVRASGTDTQYF
TRBJ1-1,13,TRBV19,-,-,TGTGCCAGTAGTCCGACAGGTTACACTGAAGCTTTCTTT,CASSPTGYTEAFF
TRBJ2-1,16,TRBV28,TRBD1,-,TGTGCCAGCAGTTTATCCCGGACAGGGGGCCGCAATGAGCAGTTCTTC,CASSLSRTGGRNEQFF
TRBJ2-7,15,TRBV5-1,TRBD1,once,TGCGCCAGCAGCGCTCCGGGACAGGGAACGCGCGAGCAGTACTTC,CASSAPGQGTREQYF
TRBJ2-7,13,TRBV28,-,once,TGTGCCAGCAGTTTTGGAGGGTCGTACGAGCAGTACTTC,CASSFGGSYEQYF
TRBJ2-7,17,TRBV29-1,TRBD1,-,TGCAGCGTTGAAACACTAACCCCCGGGACAGGGGACTACGAGCAGTACTTC,CSVETLTPGTGDYEQYF
TRBJ1-5,14,TRBV6-5,-,-,TGTGCCAGCAGTTACGGAGGGAGAGATCAGCCCCAGCATTTT,CASSYGGRDQPQHF
TRBJ1-2,13,TRBV5-4,TRBD1,-,TGTGCCAGCAGCTTGGACAGGGGAGGTGGCTACACCTTC,CASSLDRGGGYTF
TRBJ2-1,15,TRBV6-5,TRBD2,-,TGTGCCAGCAGTTACTGGAATAGCGGGAGAGGTGAGCAGTTCTTC,CASSYWNSGRGEQFF
TRBJ1-1,16,TRBV25-1,TRBD1,-,TGTGCCAGCAGTGAATTGGGACAGGCCAGGAACACTGAAGCTTTCTTT,CASSELGQARNTEAFF
TRBJ1-2,14,TRBV28,TRBD1,-,TGTGCCAGCAGTTCCACCGGGACAGGGGGCGACTACACCTTC,CASSSTGTGGDYTF
TRBJ2-7,15,TRBV9,-,-,TGTGCCAGCAGCGTTACCGGGACCCCGACCTACGAGCAGTACTTC,CASSVTGTPTYEQYF
TRBJ2-3,16,TRBV5-4,-,-,TGTGCCAGCAGCTTTAATGTTCCGGGGGCAACAGATACGCAGTATTTT,CASSFNVPGATDTQYF
TRBJ1-1,17,TRBV19,-,-,TGTGCCAGTAGTGCGCGGACGGAAACGATAATGAACACTGAAGCTTTCTTT,CASSARTETIMNTEAFF
TRBJ2-7,15,TRBV11-2,TRBD1,-,TGTGCCAGCAGCTTAGATAGGACAGGGAGCGACGAGCAGTACTTC,CASSLDRTGSDEQYF
TRBJ1-5,17,TRBV28,-,-,TGTGCCAGCAGTTTTTCCTCAGCAGGAAGCTCAAATCAGCCCCAGCATTTT,CASSFSSAGSSNQPQHF
TRBJ2-5,14,TRBV27,TRBD2,-,TGTGCCAGCAGTCGGGGAGGGGCGGGGGAGACCCAGTACTTC,CASSRGGAGETQYF
TRBJ2-1,21,TRBV5-1,TRBD2,once,TGCGCCAGCAGCTACGGACTAGCGGGACGACGCCAGCCTAGCTCCTACAATGAGCAGTTCTTC,CASSYGLAGRRQPSSYNEQFF
TRBJ2-5,14,TRBV18,-,-,TGTGCCAGCTCACCATACCCTTGGCAAGAGACCCAGTACTTC,CASSPYPWQETQYF
TRBJ2-5,14,TRBV19,-,-,TGTGCCAGTAGTAAGGGGCGGTACCAAGAGACCCAGTACTTC,CASSKGRYQETQYF
TRBJ1-3,15,TRBV28,-,-,TGTGCCAGCTCTCGCAGTGGGAGCTCTGGAAACACCATATATTTT,CASSRSGSSGNTIYF
TRBJ1-2,16,TRBV2,-,-,TGTGCCAGCAGTACGTCCCAAAGCCCGGTCCCCTATGGCTACACCTTC,CASSTSQSPVPYGYTF
TRBJ1-2,12,TRBV2,-,-,TGTGCCAGCAGTGATGACGGATATGGCTACACCTTC,CASSDDGYGYTF
TRBJ2-5,17,TRBV5-1,TRBD1,-,TGCGCCAGCAGCGGGACAGGGGGCTCGGGGTCGTTGGAGACCCAGTACTTC,CASSGTGGSGSLETQYF
TRBJ1-2,16,TRBV5-5,-,-,TGTGCCAGCAGCTTGGTATCGACAGTAGCTAACTATGGCTACACCTTC,CASSLVSTVANYGYTF
TRBJ2-7,14,TRBV7-2,-,-,TGTGCCAGCAGCCCAGGACCCACGCCCTACGAGCAGTACTTC,CASSPGPTPYEQYF
TRBJ2-7,16,TRBV11-2,-,-,TGTGCCAGCAGCTCTATCCGGCCCGGGGGCTCCTACGAGCAGTACTTC,CASSSIRPGGSYEQYF
TRBJ1-3,14,TRBV5-1,TRBD1,-,TGCGCCAGCAGCTTCTCAGGGGGTAGCGACACCATATATTTT,CASSFSGGSDTIYF
TRBJ1-4,12,TRBV7-9,-,-,TGTGCCAGCAGCTTAGACAGGGCTGAACTGTTTTTT,CASSLDRAELFF
TRBJ2-1,17,TRBV5-4,TRBD2,-,TGTGCCAGCAGCTTGCAGCTAGCGGGAGGGATCCTCAATGAGCAGTTCTTC,CASSLQLAGGILNEQFF
TRBJ2-3,14,TRBV4-3,-,-,TGCGCCAGCAGCCAAACGGGAACCACAGATACGCAGTATTTT,CASSQTGTTDTQYF
TRBJ2-1,15,TRBV7-2,TRBD2,-,TGTGCCAGCAGCTCCACTAGCGGGCGTTACAATGAGCAGTTCTTC,CASSSTSGRYNEQFF
TRBJ2-2,15,TRBV19,TRBD2,-,TGTGCCAGTAGTACCCTAGCGGGGCACACCGGGGAGCTGTTTTTT,CASSTLAGHTGELFF
TRBJ2-5,16,TRBV6-5,TRBD1,-,TGTGCCAGCAGCTACTGGGACAGCCTGTTTCGTCAGACCCAGTACTTC,CASSYWDSLFRQTQYF
TRBJ2-7,14,TRBV5-1,TRBD1,-,TGCGCCAGCAGCTTGGACCAGGGGGCGCTGGGGCAGTACTTC,CASSLDQGALGQYF
TRBJ1-1,15,TRBV6-6,TRBD1,few,TGTGCCAGCAGTTACTCGGGGACAGGCCCCACTGAAGCTTTCTTT,CASSYSGTGPTEAFF
TRBJ1-1,13,TRBV2,-,few,TGTGCCAGCAAACGGGACACCTACACTGAAGCTTTCTTT,CASKRDTYTEAFF
TRBJ2-2,18,TRBV4-2,TRBD2,once,TGTGCCAGCAGCCTCCAACCCGCTAGCGGGAGCAATCCCGGGGAGCTGTTTTTT,CASSLQPASGSNPGELFF
TRBJ2-2,15,TRBV19,-,-,TGTGCCAGTAGTAAGGCTAGCGTGAACACCGGGGAGCTGTTTTTT,CASSKASVNTGELFF
TRBJ2-1,16,TRBV9,TRBD1,-,TGTGCCAGCAGCGTAGAGGCACAGGGGTGGTACAATGAGCAGTTCTTC,CASSVEAQGWYNEQFF
TRBJ1-5,13,TRBV19,TRBD1,-,TGTGCCAGTAGGACTGATGGGGACAGGCCGGCACATTTT,CASRTDGDRPAHF
TRBJ2-3,13,TRBV7-7,-,-,TGTGCCAGCAGCTTAGATTACACAGATACGCAGTATTTT,CASSLDYTDTQYF
TRBJ1-1,15,TRBV28,-,-,TGTGCCAGCAGTTTACTGACAGGATTGAACACTGAAGCTTTCTTT,CASSLLTGLNTEAFF
TRBJ2-5,16,TRBV5-6,-,-,TGTGCCAGCAGCTTGGGGCCAGGCGGGTACCAAGAGACCCAGTACTTC,CASSLGPGGYQETQYF
TRBJ2-1,12,TRBV28,-,-,TGTGCCAGCAGTCGACTAGACCATGAGCAGTTCTTC,CASSRLDHEQFF
TRBJ2-3,14,TRBV5-1,-,-,TGCGCCAGCAGCTTGGTTTCAGTTTCGGATACGCAGTATTTT,CASSLVSVSDTQYF
TRBJ1-5,16,TRBV18,TRBD1,-,TGTGCCAGCTCACCAACAACAGGGGGGAGCAATCAGCCCCAGCATTTT,CASSPTTGGSNQPQHF
TRBJ2-7,12,TRBV29-1,-,-,TGCAGCCCAGCTGGGACCCAGACAGAGCAGTACTTC,CSPAGTQTEQYF
TRBJ1-1,15,TRBV28,TRBD1,-,TGTGCCAGCAGTCCACCCGCAGGGGGGGACACTGAAGCTTTCTTT,CASSPPAGGDTEAFF
TRBJ1-2,13,TRBV7-3,-,once,TGTGCCATCCCCGGGGCGGGTGGATATGGCTACACCTTC,CAIPGAGGYGYTF
TRBJ2-7,15,TRBV11-2,TRBD2,-,TGTGCCAGCAGCCCTCGGACTAGCGGGAGTCGCGAGCAGTACTTC,CASSPRTSGSREQYF